Listed below are T cell receptor beta chains from one sample, sequenced in a study of prognosis after radiotherapy for stage I lung cancer. TCRdb reprocessed the multiplex PCR reads via MiXCR and lists one record per CDR3 protein. Of 50,000 or so distinct CDR3 sequences listed, around a third were seen once; the top ten hold roughly 9.4%. Sample: PBMCs, taken before or after stereotactic body radiation therapy (not recorded which). The receptors were sampled from a donor of 50 years or more with non-small cell lung cancer. Each CDR3 is given with its conserved first and last residue. Fields, in order: clone size, CDR3 length, V gene, J gene, D gene, CDR3 protein, CDR3 DNA. The D gene is left open where the match is weak. Clone size, where shown, is once, few, many, or a class for clones that have expanded.

NA	15	TRBV6-4	TRBJ2-2	NA	CASRELRRNTGELFF	TGTGCCAGCAGGGAATTAAGACGGAACACCGGGGAGCTGTTTTTT
many	11	TRBV30	TRBJ2-5	NA	CAWGLGETQYF	TGTGCCTGGGGACTGGGAGAGACCCAGTACTTC
many	15	TRBV27	TRBJ2-5	NA	CASSPGPPWGKTQYF	TGTGCCAGCAGCCCAGGCCCACCCTGGGGGAAGACCCAGTACTTC
many	15	TRBV11-2	TRBJ1-6	NA	CASSPGTWTTISLHF	TGTGCCAGCAGTCCCGGGACTTGGACAACAATTTCCCTCCACTTT
NA	13	TRBV27	TRBJ2-7	NA	CATRVLGAREQYF	TGTGCCACCCGCGTTTTAGGGGCCCGCGAGCAGTACTTC
many	15	TRBV11-2	TRBJ2-3	NA	CASSKTGTLGDTQYF	TGTGCCAGCAGCAAAACGGGCACCTTGGGAGATACGCAGTATTTT
many	15	TRBV7-2	TRBJ2-3	NA	CASSLGTARGDTQYF	TGTGCCAGCAGCTTAGGAACGGCCAGGGGAGATACGCAGTATTTT
NA	14	TRBV20-1	TRBJ1-3	NA	CSARKTGSGNTIYF	TGCAGTGCTAGAAAAACCGGCTCTGGAAACACCATATATTTT
NA	16	TRBV5-5	TRBJ2-3	TRBD2	CASSLGEGGSTDTQYF	TGTGCCAGCAGCTTGGGGGAGGGCGGAAGCACAGATACGCAGTATTTT
many	20	TRBV28	TRBJ2-1	NA	CASSYSPGRGALGTGNEQFF	TGTGCCAGCAGTTACTCCCCGGGACGGGGTGCGTTAGGTACGGGAAATGAGCAGTTCTTC
many	13	TRBV5-6	TRBJ2-7	NA	CASSLESIYEQYF	TGTGCCAGCAGCTTGGAGTCAATCTACGAGCAGTACTTC
NA	16	TRBV5-1	TRBJ2-1	TRBD2	CASSLPTSGRGGEQFF	TGCGCCAGCAGCTTGCCCACTAGCGGGAGGGGTGGTGAGCAGTTCTTC
many	13	TRBV20-1	TRBJ1-5	TRBD1	CSAAGQGWQPQHF	TGCAGTGCGGCCGGACAGGGGTGGCAGCCCCAGCATTTT
NA	13	TRBV30	TRBJ2-5	NA	CAWSGVRAYTQYF	TGTGCCTGGAGTGGGGTTAGGGCCTATACCCAGTACTTC
NA	17	TRBV2	TRBJ2-6	TRBD1	CASKGQELFSGVNVLTF	TGTGCCAGCAAGGGACAGGAGCTTTTCTCTGGTGTCAACGTCCTGACTTTC
many	13	TRBV28	TRBJ2-4	NA	CASSALRVNIQYF	TGTGCCAGCAGTGCCCTTCGGGTGAACATTCAGTACTTC
many	16	TRBV27	TRBJ1-2	TRBD1	CASSLSGTGAPYGYTF	TGTGCCAGCAGTTTATCCGGGACAGGGGCCCCCTATGGCTACACCTTC
many	13	TRBV7-3	TRBJ2-3	NA	CASSFSSTDTQYF	TGTGCCAGCAGCTTTTCCAGCACAGATACGCAGTATTTT
many	14	TRBV24-1	TRBJ1-2	TRBD1	CATSDPTGAPGYTF	TGTGCCACCAGTGATCCGACAGGGGCGCCCGGCTACACCTTC
many	12	TRBV28	TRBJ2-5	NA	CASSSGGETQYF	TGTGCCAGCAGTTCCGGGGGAGAGACCCAGTACTTC
medium-sized	14	TRBV20-1	TRBJ2-2	NA	CSAREGLGTGELFF	TGCAGTGCGAGAGAGGGGCTAGGCACCGGGGAGCTGTTTTTT
NA	15	TRBV5-1	TRBJ2-2	NA	CASSLVGGLTVELFF	TGCGCCAGCAGTCTGGTCGGTGGGCTCACCGTGGAGCTGTTTTTT
NA	15	TRBV6-1	TRBJ2-7	TRBD2	CASVIDSGRAGEQYF	TGTGCCAGCGTCATCGACAGCGGGAGGGCCGGTGAGCAGTACTTC
NA	15	TRBV27	TRBJ2-1	TRBD2	CAGSQGLAGYNEQFF	TGTGCCGGCAGCCAGGGACTAGCGGGATACAATGAGCAGTTCTTC
many	14	TRBV28	TRBJ2-7	TRBD2	CASGSSGMTVEQYF	TGTGCCAGCGGGAGTAGCGGGATGACCGTGGAGCAGTACTTC
NA	15	TRBV2	TRBJ2-3	NA	CARQGPQRSKDTQYF	TGTGCCAGACAGGGCCCTCAGCGGAGCAAAGATACGCAGTATTTT
many	15	TRBV7-2	TRBJ2-7	TRBD1	CASSARQGAAYEQYF	TGTGCCAGCAGCGCCAGACAGGGGGCCGCCTACGAGCAGTACTTC
few	14	TRBV19	TRBJ2-7	NA	CASSRAGDYYEQYF	TGTGCCAGTAGTCGGGCAGGGGATTACTACGAGCAGTACTTC
many	14	TRBV2	TRBJ2-7	NA	CASLGVRDIYEQYF	TGTGCCAGCTTGGGGGTTCGGGATATCTACGAGCAGTACTTC
many	13	TRBV30	TRBJ1-1	NA	CAWAAGRWTEAFF	TGTGCCTGGGCCGCAGGGAGGTGGACTGAAGCTTTCTTT